The rows below give T cell receptor beta chains drawn from one sample of a study of early T cells in non-severe SARS-CoV-2 infection. TCRdb reprocessed the 5' RACE reads via MiXCR and lists one record per CDR3 protein. The sample lists around 67,000 distinct CDR3 sequences, approximately 12% occurring once. The sample taken for sequencing was whole blood. The receptors were sampled from an adult who was a healthcare worker with PCR-confirmed SARS-CoV-2 infection or an uninfected control (not recorded which). Both conserved end residues are part of each CDR3.

CDR3 protein	CDR3 length	V gene	J gene
CASSLEGLSNQPQHF	15	TRBV7-9	TRBJ1-5
CASSFPAREDTQYF	14	TRBV7-8	TRBJ2-3
CASSPLRLAGAQETQYF	17	TRBV12-3/TRBV12-4	TRBJ2-5
CASSYSASLSGNTIYF	16	TRBV6-5	TRBJ1-3
CSVKGRNLYEQYF	13	TRBV29-1	TRBJ2-7
CASSILTSGRQYF	13	TRBV19	TRBJ2-3
CSARFGGVETQYF	13	TRBV20-1	TRBJ2-5
CASSPPGGLAGVTDTQYF	18	TRBV7-9	TRBJ2-3
CSASGEPGLENEQFF	15	TRBV20-1	TRBJ2-1
CASTTDTSSTDTQYF	15	TRBV11-3	TRBJ2-3
CASSLEDYEQYF	12	TRBV5-1	TRBJ2-7
CASSPVTTQPQHF	13	TRBV12-3/TRBV12-4	TRBJ1-5
CAITTGTDTEAFF	13	TRBV12-5	TRBJ1-1